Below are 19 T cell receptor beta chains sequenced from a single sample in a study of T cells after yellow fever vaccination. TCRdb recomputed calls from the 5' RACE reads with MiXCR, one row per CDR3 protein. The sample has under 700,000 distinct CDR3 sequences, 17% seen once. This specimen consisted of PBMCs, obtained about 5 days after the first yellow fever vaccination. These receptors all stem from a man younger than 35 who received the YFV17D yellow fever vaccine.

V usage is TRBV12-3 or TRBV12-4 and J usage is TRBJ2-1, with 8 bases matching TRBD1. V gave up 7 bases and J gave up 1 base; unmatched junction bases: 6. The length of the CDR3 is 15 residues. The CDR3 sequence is CASNPTGVSYNEQFF. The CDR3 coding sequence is TGTGCCAGCAACCCGACAGGGGTTTCCTACAATGAGCAGTTCTTC.

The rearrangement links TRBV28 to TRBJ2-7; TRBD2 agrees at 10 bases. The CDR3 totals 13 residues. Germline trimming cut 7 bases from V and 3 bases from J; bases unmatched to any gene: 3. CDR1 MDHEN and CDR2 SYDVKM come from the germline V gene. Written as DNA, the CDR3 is TGTGCCAGCAACCTAGCGGGGGACTACGAGCAGTACGTC. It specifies CASNLAGDYEQYV.

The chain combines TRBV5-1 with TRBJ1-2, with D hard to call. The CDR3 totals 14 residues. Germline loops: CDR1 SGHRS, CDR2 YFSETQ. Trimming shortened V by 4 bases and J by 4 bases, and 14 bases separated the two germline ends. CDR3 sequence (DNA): TGCGCCAGCAGCCCGGAGGGTTATCGCTATGGCTACACCTTC. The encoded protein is CASSPEGYRYGYTF.

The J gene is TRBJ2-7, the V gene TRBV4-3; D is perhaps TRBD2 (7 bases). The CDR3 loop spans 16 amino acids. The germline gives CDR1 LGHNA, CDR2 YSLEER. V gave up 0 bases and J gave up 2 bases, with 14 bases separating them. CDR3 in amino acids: CASSQDPEGGTYEQYF. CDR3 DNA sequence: TGCGCCAGCAGCCAAGATCCGGAGGGGGGGACCTACGAGCAGTACTTC.

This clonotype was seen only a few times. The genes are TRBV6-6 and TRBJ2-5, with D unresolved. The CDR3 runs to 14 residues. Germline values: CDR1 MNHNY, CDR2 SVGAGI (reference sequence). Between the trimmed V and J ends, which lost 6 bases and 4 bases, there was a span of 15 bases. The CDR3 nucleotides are TGTGCCAGCAGCCACCCGTCTCCCGCAGAGACCCAGTACTTC. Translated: CASSHPSPAETQYF.

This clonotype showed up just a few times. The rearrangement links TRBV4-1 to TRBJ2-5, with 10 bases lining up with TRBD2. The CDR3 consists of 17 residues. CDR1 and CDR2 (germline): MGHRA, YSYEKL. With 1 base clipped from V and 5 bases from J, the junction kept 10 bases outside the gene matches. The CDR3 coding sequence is TGCGCCAGCAGCCAAGGGAGAGGGCTAGCGGGGGCGGAGACCCAGTACTTC. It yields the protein CASSQGRGLAGAETQYF.

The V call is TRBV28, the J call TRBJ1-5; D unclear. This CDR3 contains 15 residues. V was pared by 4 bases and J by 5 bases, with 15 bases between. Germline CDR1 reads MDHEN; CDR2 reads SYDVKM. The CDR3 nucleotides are TGTGCCAGCAGTTCGACACCGGGGTCCTATCAGCCCCAGCATTTT. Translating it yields CASSSTPGSYQPQHF.

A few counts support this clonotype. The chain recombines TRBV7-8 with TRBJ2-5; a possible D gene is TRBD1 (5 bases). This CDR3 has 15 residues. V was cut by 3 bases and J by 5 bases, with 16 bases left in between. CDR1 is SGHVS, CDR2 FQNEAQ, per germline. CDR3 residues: CASSFWQGEEETQYF. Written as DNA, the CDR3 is TGTGCCAGCAGCTTTTGGCAGGGTGAAGAGGAGACCCAGTACTTC.

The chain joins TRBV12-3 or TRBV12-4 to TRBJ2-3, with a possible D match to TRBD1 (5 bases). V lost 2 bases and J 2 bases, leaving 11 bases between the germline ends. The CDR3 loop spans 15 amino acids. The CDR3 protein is CASSLLDRTTDTQYF. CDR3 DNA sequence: TGTGCCAGCAGTTTACTAGACAGAACCACAGATACGCAGTATTTT.

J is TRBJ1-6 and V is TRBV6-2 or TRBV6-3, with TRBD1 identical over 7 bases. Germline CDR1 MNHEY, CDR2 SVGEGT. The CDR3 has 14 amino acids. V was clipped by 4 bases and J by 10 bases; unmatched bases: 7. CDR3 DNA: TGTGCCAGCAGTTGGACAGGAGCAGGCTCACCCCTCCACTTT. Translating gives CASSWTGAGSPLHF.

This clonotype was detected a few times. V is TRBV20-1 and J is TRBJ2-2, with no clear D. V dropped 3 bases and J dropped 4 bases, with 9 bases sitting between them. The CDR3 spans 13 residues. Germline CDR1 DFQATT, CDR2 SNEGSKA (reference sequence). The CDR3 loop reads CSARAGFTGELFF. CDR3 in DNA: TGCAGTGCTAGGGCCGGATTCACCGGGGAGCTGTTTTTT.

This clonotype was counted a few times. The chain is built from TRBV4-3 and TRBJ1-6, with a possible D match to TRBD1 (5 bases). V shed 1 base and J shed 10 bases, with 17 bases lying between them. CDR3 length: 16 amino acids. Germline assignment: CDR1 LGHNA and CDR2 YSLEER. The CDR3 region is CASSQGGSSGGSPLHF. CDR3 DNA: TGCGCCAGCAGCCAAGGGGGGTCTTCGGGAGGGTCACCCCTCCACTTT.

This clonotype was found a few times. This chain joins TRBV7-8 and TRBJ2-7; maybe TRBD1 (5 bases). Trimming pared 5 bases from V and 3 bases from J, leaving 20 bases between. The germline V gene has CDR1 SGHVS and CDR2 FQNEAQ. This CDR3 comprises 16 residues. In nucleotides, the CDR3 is TGTGCCAGCAGCAGCTTAGAAACCGGACAAAGCTACGAGCAGTACGTC. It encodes CASSSLETGQSYEQYV.

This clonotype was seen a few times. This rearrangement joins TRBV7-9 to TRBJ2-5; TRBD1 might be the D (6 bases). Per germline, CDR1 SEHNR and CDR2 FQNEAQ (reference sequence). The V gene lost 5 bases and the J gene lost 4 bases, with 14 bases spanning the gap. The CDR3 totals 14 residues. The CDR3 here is CASSPGRGRETQYF. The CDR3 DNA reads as TGTGCCAGCAGCCCCGGCAGGGGTAGAGAGACCCAGTACTTC.

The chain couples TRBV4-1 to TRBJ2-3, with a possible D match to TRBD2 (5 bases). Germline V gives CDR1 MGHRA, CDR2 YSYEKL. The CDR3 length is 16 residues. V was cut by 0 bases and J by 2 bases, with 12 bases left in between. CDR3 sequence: CASSQDAGLNTDTQYF. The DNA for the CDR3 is TGCGCCAGCAGCCAAGATGCAGGACTTAACACAGATACGCAGTATTTT.

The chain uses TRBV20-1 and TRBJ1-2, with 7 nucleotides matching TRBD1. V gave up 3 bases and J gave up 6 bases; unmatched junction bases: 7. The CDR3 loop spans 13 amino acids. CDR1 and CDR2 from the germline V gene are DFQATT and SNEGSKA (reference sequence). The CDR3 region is CSARGDRVNGYTF. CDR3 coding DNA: TGCAGTGCTAGGGGAGACAGGGTAAATGGCTACACCTTC.

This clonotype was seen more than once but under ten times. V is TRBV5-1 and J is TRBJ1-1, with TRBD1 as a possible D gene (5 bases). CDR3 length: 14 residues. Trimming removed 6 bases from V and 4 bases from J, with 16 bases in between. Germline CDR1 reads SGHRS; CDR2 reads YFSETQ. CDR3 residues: CASTLGGSSTEAFF. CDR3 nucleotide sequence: TGCGCCAGCACCCTGGGGGGGTCGAGCACTGAAGCTTTCTTT. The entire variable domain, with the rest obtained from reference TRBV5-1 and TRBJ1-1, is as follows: KAGVTQTPRYLIKTRGQQVTLSCSPISGHRSVSWYQQTPGQGLQFLFEYFSETQRNKGNFPGRFSGRQFSNSRSEMNVSTLELGDSALYLCASTLGGSSTEAFFGQGTRLTVV.

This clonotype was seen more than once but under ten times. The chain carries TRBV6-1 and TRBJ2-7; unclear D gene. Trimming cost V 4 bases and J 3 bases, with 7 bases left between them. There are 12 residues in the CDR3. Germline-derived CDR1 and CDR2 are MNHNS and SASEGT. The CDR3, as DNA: TGTGCCAGCAGTGTTGACCGCTACGAGCAGTACTTC. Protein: CASSVDRYEQYF.

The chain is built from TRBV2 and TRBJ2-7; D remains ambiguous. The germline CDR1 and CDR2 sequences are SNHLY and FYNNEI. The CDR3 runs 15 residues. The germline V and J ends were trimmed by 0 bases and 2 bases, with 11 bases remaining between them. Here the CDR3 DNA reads TGTGCCAGCAGTGAAGCGCTTTCTACAACCTACGAGCAGTACTTC. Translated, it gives CASSEALSTTYEQYF.